This TCR beta chain is from a study of shared clonotypes between healthy human individuals. As processed by the authors: Junction-only immunoSEQ data arrived without quality scores, meaning filtering differed. The table came from immunoSEQ multiplex PCR; TCRdb's copy has only in-frame clones and leaves some out. The V and J calls and clone size were taken over from that table, and D and trimming were inferred from the DNA. The table lists more than 1,200,000 clones, just under 99% of them singletons. In regard to this clone: The antigen remains unidentified.

Study-wide findings and caveats: Generally, estimated richness proved larger in naive subsets than it did in memory subsets. Clonotype sharing among the donors was expected to vary with sequencing depth. Compared with clonotypes that all four donors shared, non-shared clonotypes had lower generation probabilities.

The ends lost 5 bases at V and 4 bases at J; junction bases unmatched: 2. CDR1 and CDR2 (germline): SGHAT, FQNNGV. This CDR3 region has 15 residues. The receptor's source is a man younger than 45 in good health. This rearrangement joins TRBV11-2 to TRBJ2-3, with 14 positions matching TRBD2. The sequenced sample was naive CD4+ T cells sorted from blood. Regarding subset: CD45RA+ positively selected. The CDR3 sequence is CASSPGLAGADTQYF. CDR3 coding DNA: TGTGCCAGCAGCCCGGGACTAGCGGGAGCAGATACGCAGTATTTT.